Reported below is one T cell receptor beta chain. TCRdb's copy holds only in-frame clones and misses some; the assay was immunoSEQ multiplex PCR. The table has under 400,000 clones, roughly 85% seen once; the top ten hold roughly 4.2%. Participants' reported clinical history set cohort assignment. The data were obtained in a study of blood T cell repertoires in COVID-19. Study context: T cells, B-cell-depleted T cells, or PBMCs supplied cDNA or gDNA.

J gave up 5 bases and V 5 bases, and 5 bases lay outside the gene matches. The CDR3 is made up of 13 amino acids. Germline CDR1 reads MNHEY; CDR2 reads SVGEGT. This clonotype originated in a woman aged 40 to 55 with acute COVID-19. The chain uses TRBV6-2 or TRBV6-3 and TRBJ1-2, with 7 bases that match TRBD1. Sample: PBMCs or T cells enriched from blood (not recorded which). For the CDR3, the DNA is TGTGCCAGCAGTGGTGGACAGGTGTATGGCTACACCTTC. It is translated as CASSGGQVYGYTF.